This T cell receptor (beta chain) was found in a study of blood T cells in healthy people across ages. As to this clonotype: What it binds is not known.

Germline CDR1 is MNHEY and CDR2 is SVGEGT. Trimming cost V 8 bases and J 8 bases, with 20 bases left between them. This CDR3 has 14 amino acids. Sample-barcoded 5' priming and a J-beta primer mix drove a second PCR of roughly 7 to 11 cycles. Each of the samples gave a minimum of 3 million paired-end reads that contained CDR3. TCRdb used MiXCR to reprocess the 5' RACE reads, holding one entry per CDR3 protein. The data contain approximately 780,000 distinct CDR3 sequences, roughly 24% of them singletons. Regarding the study as a whole: A conclusive naive versus antigen-experienced comparison was prevented by the unsorted PBMCs. Strong correlation was found linking TCR beta diversity to naive T cell percentage.

These sequences were also reported in another study, on T cells of mothers and their children.

The chain uses TRBV6-2 or TRBV6-3 and TRBJ2-3; D is tentatively TRBD1 or TRBD2 (6 bases each). Material: blood. The sequence was obtained from a boy aged 5-17 years in good health. CDR3 sequence: CASGSWGAGGTQYF. The CDR3 nucleotides are TGTGCCAGCGGATCTTGGGGGGCCGGAGGTACGCAGTATTTT.